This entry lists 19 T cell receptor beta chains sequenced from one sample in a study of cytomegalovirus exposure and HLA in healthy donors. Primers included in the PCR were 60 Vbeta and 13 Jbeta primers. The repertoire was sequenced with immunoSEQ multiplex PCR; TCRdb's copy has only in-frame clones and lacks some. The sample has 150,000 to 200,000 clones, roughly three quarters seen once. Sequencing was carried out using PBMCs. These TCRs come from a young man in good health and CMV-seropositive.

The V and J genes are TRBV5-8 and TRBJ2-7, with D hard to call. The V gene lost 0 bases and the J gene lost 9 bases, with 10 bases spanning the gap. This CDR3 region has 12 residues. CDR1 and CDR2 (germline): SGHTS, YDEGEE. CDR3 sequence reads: CASSLERLGQYV. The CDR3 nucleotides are TGTGCCAGCAGCTTGGAGAGACTGGGGCAGTACGTC.

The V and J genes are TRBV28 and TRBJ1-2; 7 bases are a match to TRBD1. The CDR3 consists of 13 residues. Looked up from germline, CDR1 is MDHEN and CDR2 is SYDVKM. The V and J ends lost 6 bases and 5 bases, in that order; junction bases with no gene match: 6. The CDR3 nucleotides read TGTGCCAGCAGGCGGGACAGAGCTTATGGCTACACCTTC. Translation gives CASRRDRAYGYTF.

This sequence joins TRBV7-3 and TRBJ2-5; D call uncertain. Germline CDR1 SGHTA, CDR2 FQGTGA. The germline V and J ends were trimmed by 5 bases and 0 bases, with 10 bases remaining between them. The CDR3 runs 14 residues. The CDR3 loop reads CASSPGTNQETQYF. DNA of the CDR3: TGTGCCAGCAGCCCCGGTACGAACCAAGAGACCCAGTACTTC.

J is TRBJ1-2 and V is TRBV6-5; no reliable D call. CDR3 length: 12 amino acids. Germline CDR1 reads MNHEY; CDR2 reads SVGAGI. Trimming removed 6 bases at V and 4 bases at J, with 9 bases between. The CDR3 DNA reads TGTGCCAGCAGGGACCGGGGCTATGGCTACACCTTC. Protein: CASRDRGYGYTF.

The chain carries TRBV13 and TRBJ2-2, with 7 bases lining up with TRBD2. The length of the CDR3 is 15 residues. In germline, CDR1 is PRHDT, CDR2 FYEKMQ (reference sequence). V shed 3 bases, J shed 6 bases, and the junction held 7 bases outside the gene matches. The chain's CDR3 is CASSFVEGGAGELFF. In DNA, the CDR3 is TGTGCCAGCAGCTTCGTCGAGGGAGGGGCCGGGGAGCTGTTTTTT.

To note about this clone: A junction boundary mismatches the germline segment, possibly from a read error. CDR3 protein: CDSSLGAGGGNNEQFF. For the CDR3, the DNA is TGTGACAGCAGTTTAGGGGCCGGGGGGGGAAACAATGAGCAGTTCTTC. The chain joins TRBV27 to TRBJ2-1, with TRBD2 matching over 8 bases. The CDR3 runs to 16 residues. Per germline, CDR1 MNHEY and CDR2 SMNVEV (reference sequence).

Here the CDR3 DNA reads TGTGCCATCAGTGAATGGACTAGCGGGAGTCTGAGCAGTAGAGAGACCCAGTACTTC. Translation gives CAISEWTSGSLSSRETQYF. The V gene is TRBV10-3, the J gene TRBJ2-5; 13 nucleotides line up with TRBD2. Germline-derived CDR1 and CDR2 are ENHRY and SYGVKD. V dropped 3 bases and J dropped 4; count of bases not matched to a gene: 14. The CDR3 is 19 amino acids.

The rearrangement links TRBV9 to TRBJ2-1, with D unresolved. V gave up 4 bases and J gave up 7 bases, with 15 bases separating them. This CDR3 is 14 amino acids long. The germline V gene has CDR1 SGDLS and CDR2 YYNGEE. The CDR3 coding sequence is TGTGCCAGCAGCCCCCGGTTCGAGAGGAATGAGCAGTTCTTC. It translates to CASSPRFERNEQFF.

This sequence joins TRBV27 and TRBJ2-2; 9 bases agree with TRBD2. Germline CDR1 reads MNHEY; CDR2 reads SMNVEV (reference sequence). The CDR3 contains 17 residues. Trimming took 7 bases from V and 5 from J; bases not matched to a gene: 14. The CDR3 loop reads CASKGGAGGPSTGELFF. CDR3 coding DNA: TGTGCCAGCAAGGGAGGGGCGGGAGGGCCCTCTACCGGGGAGCTGTTTTTT.

CDR3 in amino acids: CASTPAPSGTPVSEQYV. Here the CDR3 DNA reads TGCGCCAGCACCCCGGCCCCTAGCGGGACCCCCGTCTCCGAGCAGTACGTC. The chain carries TRBV5-1 and TRBJ2-7; TRBD2 matches 9 bases. CDR3 length: 17 amino acids. After removal of 6 bases from V and 6 bases from J, the junction contained 19 bases not matched to a gene. The germline gives CDR1 SGHRS, CDR2 YFSETQ.

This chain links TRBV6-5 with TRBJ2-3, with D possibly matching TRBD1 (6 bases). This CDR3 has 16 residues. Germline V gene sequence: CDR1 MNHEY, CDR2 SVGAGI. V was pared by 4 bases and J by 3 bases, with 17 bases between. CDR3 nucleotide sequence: TGTGCCAGCAGTTCAACGTACCTAACAGGGACAGATACGCAGTATTTT. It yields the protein CASSSTYLTGTDTQYF.

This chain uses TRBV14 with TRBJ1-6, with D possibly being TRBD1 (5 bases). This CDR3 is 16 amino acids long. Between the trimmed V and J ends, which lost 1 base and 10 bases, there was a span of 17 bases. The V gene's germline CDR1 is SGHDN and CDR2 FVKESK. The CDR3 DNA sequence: TGTGCCAGCAGCCAAGGTATGGGGCTCGGACGATCACCCCTCCACTTT. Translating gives CASSQGMGLGRSPLHF.

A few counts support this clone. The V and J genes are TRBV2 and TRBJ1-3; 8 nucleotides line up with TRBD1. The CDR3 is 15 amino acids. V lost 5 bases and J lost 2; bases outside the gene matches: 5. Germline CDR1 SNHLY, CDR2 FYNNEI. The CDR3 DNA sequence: TGTGCCAGCAGTAAGAGGACAGGGACTGGAAACACCATATATTTT. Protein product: CASSKRTGTGNTIYF.

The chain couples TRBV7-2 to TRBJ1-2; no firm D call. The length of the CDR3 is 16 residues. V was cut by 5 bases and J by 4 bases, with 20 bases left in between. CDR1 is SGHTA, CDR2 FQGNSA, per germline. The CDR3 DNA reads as TGTGCCAGCAGCCACCATGAGGGCGCGAGTCCCTATGGCTACACCTTC. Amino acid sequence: CASSHHEGASPYGYTF.

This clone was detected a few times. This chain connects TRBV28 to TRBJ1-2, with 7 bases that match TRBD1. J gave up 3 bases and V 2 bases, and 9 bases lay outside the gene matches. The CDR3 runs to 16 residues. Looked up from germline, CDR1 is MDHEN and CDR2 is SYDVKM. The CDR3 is CASSLSRGAGYYGYTF. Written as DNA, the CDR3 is TGTGCCAGCAGTTTAAGCAGGGGGGCTGGATACTATGGCTACACCTTC.

The CDR3 bases are TGTGCCATCAGTGAGTCCCCGGGGACCGGGGAGCTGTTTTTT. Translation gives CAISESPGTGELFF. This rearrangement joins TRBV10-3 to TRBJ2-2, with D maybe TRBD2 (5 bases). CDR3 length: 14 residues. Germline V CDR1 and CDR2: ENHRY, SYGVKD. V lost 0 bases, J lost 5 bases, and 7 bases lay in between.

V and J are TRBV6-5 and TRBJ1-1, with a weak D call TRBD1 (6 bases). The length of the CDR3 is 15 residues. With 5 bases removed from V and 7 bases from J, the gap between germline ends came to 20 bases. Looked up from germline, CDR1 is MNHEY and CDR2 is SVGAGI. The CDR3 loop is CASSPEWTARNEAFF. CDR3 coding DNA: TGTGCCAGCAGTCCCGAGTGGACAGCGCGCAATGAAGCTTTCTTT.

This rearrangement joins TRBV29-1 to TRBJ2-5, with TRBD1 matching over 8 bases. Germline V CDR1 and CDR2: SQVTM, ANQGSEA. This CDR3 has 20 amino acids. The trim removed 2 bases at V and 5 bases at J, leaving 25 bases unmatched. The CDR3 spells CSVESRGRDLSRPPRETQYF. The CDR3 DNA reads TGCAGCGTTGAAAGCAGGGGGCGCGATTTGTCGCGCCCCCCCCGGGAGACCCAGTACTTC.

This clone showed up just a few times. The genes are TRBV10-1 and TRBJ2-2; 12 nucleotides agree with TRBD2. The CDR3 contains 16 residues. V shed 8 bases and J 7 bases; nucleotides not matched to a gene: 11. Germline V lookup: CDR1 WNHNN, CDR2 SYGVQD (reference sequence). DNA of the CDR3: TGCGCCAGCGCCCCTACGGCTAGCGGGAGGGTCGGGGAGCTGTTTTTT. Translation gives CASAPTASGRVGELFF.